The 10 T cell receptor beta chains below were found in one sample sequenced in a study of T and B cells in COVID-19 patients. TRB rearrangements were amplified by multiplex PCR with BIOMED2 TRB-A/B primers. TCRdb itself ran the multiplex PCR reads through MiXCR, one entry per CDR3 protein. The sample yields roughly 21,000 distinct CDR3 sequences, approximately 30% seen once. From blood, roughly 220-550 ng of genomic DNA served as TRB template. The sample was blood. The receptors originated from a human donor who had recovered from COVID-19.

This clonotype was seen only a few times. DNA for the CDR3: TGTGCCAGCAGTGCCCAAGAGACCCAGTACTTC. It translates to CASSAQETQYF. This chain connects TRBV5-4 to TRBJ2-5; D call uncertain. Deletions cut 5 bases from V and 1 base from J, with 3 bases between. The CDR3 is made up of 11 amino acids. Germline V gene sequence: CDR1 SGHNT, CDR2 YYREEE (reference sequence).

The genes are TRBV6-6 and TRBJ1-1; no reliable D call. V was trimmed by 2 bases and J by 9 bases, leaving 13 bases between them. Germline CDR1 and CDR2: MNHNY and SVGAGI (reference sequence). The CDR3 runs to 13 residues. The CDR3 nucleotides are TGTGCCAGCAGTTACCTGGAGGTAGAAAAAGCTTTCTTT. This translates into CASSYLEVEKAFF.

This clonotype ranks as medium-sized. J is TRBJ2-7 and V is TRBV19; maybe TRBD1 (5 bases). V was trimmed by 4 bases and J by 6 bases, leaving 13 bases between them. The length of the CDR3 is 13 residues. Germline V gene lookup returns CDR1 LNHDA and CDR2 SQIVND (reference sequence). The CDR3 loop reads CASSTQGFGEQYF. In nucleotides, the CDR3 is TGTGCCAGTAGTACCCAGGGTTTTGGCGAGCAGTACTTC.

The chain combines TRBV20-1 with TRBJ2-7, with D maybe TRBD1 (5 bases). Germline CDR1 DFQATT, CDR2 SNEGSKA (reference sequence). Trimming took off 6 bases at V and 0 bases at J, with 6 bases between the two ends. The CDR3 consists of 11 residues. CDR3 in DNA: TGCAGTGCAGGGGACTCCTACGAGCAGTACTTC. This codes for CSAGDSYEQYF.

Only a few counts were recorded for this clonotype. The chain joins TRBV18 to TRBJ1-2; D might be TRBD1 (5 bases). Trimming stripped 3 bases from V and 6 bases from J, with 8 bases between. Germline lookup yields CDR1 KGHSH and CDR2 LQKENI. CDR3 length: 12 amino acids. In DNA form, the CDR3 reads TGTGCCAGCTCACCGGGGGTTGATGGCTACACCTTC. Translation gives CASSPGVDGYTF.

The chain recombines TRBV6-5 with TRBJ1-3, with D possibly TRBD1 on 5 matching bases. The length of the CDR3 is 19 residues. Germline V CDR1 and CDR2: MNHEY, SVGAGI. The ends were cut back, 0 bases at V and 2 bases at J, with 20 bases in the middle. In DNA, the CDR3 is TGTGCCAGCAGTTACTCGGGACTATCACCCGTCTCGGCTGGAAACACCATATATTTT. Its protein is CASSYSGLSPVSAGNTIYF.

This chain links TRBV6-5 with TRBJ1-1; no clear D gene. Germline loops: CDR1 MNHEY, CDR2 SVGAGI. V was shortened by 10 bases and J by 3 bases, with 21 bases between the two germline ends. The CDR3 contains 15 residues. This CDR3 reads CATKGKFSLHTEAFF. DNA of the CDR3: TGTGCCACAAAGGGAAAGTTTTCCCTCCACACTGAAGCTTTCTTT.

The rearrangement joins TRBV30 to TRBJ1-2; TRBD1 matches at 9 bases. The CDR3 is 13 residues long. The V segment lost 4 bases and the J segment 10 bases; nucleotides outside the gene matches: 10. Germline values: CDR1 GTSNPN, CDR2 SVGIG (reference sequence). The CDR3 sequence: CAWTTDRGNTYTF. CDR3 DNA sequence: TGTGCCTGGACCACTGACAGGGGGAACACCTACACCTTC. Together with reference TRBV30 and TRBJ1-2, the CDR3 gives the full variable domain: SQTIHQWPATLVQPVGSPLSLECTVEGTSNPNLYWYRQAAGRGLQLLFYSVGIGQISSEVPQNLSASRPQDRQFILSSKKLLLSDSGFYLCAWTTDRGNTYTFGSGTRLTVV.

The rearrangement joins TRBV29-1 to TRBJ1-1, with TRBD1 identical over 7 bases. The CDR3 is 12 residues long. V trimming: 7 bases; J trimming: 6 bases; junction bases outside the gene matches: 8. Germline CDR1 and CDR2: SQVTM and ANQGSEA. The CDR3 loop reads CSASTGNPEAFF. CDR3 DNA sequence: TGCAGCGCCTCGACAGGGAATCCTGAAGCTTTCTTT.

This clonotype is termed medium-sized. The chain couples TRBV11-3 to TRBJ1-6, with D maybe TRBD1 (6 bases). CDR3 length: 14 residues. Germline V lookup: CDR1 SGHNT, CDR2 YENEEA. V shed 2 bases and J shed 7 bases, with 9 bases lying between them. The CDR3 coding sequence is TGTGCCAGCAGCTTAAGGCAGGGGAATTCACCCCTCCACTTT. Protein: CASSLRQGNSPLHF.